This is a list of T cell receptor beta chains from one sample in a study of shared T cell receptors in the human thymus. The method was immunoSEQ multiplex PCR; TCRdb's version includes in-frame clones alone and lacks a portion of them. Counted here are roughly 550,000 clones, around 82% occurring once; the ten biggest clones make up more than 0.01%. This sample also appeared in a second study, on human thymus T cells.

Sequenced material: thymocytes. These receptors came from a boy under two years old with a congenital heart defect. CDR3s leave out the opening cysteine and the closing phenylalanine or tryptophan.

CDR3aa: ATGQPPTDTQY
j_gene: TRBJ2-3
v_gene: TRBV10-3
len: 11

CDR3aa: ASSPPQGSSGNTIY
j_gene: TRBJ1-3
v_gene: TRBV18
len: 14

CDR3aa: ASSSHSGSRIGSYNEQF
j_gene: TRBJ2-1
v_gene: TRBV7-8
len: 17

CDR3aa: ASSPDRDSNQPQH
j_gene: TRBJ1-5
v_gene: TRBV6-5
len: 13

CDR3aa: ASSQEASIYNEQF
j_gene: TRBJ2-1
v_gene: TRBV4-1
len: 13

CDR3aa: SVETSGRAPGELF
j_gene: TRBJ2-2
v_gene: TRBV29-1
len: 13

CDR3aa: ASSRNTTSGPDTGELF
j_gene: TRBJ2-2
v_gene: TRBV28
len: 16

CDR3aa: ASSLAPSGTDEQY
j_gene: TRBJ2-7
v_gene: TRBV27
len: 13

CDR3aa: ASSSDSPASYEQY
j_gene: TRBJ2-7
v_gene: TRBV7-9
len: 13

CDR3aa: ASRAWGQGTHEAF
j_gene: TRBJ1-1
v_gene: TRBV6-1
len: 13

CDR3aa: ASRDSLEKLF
j_gene: TRBJ1-4
v_gene: TRBV6-1
len: 10

CDR3aa: ASGRGARETQY
j_gene: TRBJ2-5
v_gene: TRBV19
len: 11

CDR3aa: ASSSSGTSGRPYEQY
j_gene: .
v_gene: TRBV11-2
len: 15

CDR3aa: ASSEGLGYSYEQY
j_gene: TRBJ2-7
v_gene: TRBV25-1
len: 13

CDR3aa: ASSEGGGGETQY
j_gene: TRBJ2-5
v_gene: TRBV6-1
len: 12

CDR3aa: ASSLVRGTETYNEQF
j_gene: TRBJ2-1
v_gene: TRBV11-2
len: 15

CDR3aa: ASSLVLAGGNPSYEQY
j_gene: TRBJ2-7
v_gene: TRBV5-4
len: 16

CDR3aa: ASSLQTNPYEQY
j_gene: TRBJ2-7
v_gene: TRBV5-4
len: 12

CDR3aa: ASSQGPGTSGYEQY
j_gene: TRBJ2-7
v_gene: TRBV4-1
len: 14

CDR3aa: ASSLEGQGHEQY
j_gene: TRBJ2-7
v_gene: TRBV5-1
len: 12

CDR3aa: ASSTVRYEQY
j_gene: TRBJ2-7
v_gene: TRBV30
len: 10

CDR3aa: SVEGGTIKPQH
j_gene: TRBJ1-5
v_gene: TRBV29-1
len: 11

CDR3aa: ASSIGAAGGYEQY
j_gene: TRBJ2-7
v_gene: TRBV19
len: 13

CDR3aa: ASSRHEREGRRGYEQY
j_gene: TRBJ2-7
v_gene: TRBV4-1
len: 16

CDR3aa: AWSPPGGRSDTQY
j_gene: TRBJ2-3
v_gene: TRBV30
len: 13

CDR3aa: ASSPSDGTQY
j_gene: TRBJ2-5
v_gene: TRBV9
len: 10

CDR3aa: ASSQEIPGGRRHGSGNTIY
j_gene: TRBJ1-3
v_gene: TRBV4-3
len: 19

CDR3aa: ASSQAPPGGMNTEAF
j_gene: TRBJ1-1
v_gene: TRBV4-1
len: 15

CDR3aa: AWASGNNDTDTQY
j_gene: TRBJ2-3
v_gene: TRBV30
len: 13

CDR3aa: ASSLEGASDGNTIY
j_gene: TRBJ1-3
v_gene: TRBV11-2
len: 14

CDR3aa: ASSQEGSTAYEQY
j_gene: TRBJ2-7
v_gene: TRBV4-2
len: 13

CDR3aa: ASSLGSGVWVNTEAF
j_gene: TRBJ1-1
v_gene: TRBV7-8
len: 15

CDR3aa: ASSPPGLAGGLNDEQY
j_gene: TRBJ2-7
v_gene: TRBV27
len: 16

CDR3aa: ASSASGATDTQY
j_gene: TRBJ2-3
v_gene: TRBV6-5
len: 12

CDR3aa: ASRTASATGELF
j_gene: TRBJ2-2
v_gene: TRBV6-5
len: 12

CDR3aa: ASSPPETNSYEQY
j_gene: TRBJ2-7
v_gene: TRBV9
len: 13

CDR3aa: ASRLGDEQF
j_gene: TRBJ2-1
v_gene: TRBV19
len: 9

CDR3aa: ATEDRPWAFGLYNEQF
j_gene: TRBJ2-1
v_gene: TRBV25-1
len: 16

CDR3aa: ASSPTSGSNEQY
j_gene: TRBJ2-7
v_gene: TRBV7-2
len: 12

CDR3aa: ASSPKTGEVGETQY
j_gene: TRBJ2-5
v_gene: TRBV4-1
len: 14

CDR3aa: AWRDRDRDLPEAF
j_gene: TRBJ1-1
v_gene: TRBV30
len: 13

CDR3aa: ASSQSSSGREETQY
j_gene: TRBJ2-5
v_gene: TRBV4-1
len: 14

CDR3aa: ASSAESTEAF
j_gene: TRBJ1-1
v_gene: TRBV7-3
len: 10

CDR3aa: ASTPRGRAGQKLF
j_gene: TRBJ1-4
v_gene: TRBV2
len: 13

CDR3aa: ASSLSPPGLNQPQH
j_gene: TRBJ1-5
v_gene: TRBV27
len: 14